These T cell receptor beta chains were read from a single sample in a study of T cell changes during pregnancy in multiple sclerosis. Here immunoSEQ multiplex PCR was the method, and the copy in TCRdb shows in-frame clones only, minus some. Among about 97,000 clones listed, 90% were seen once. The sequencing used peripheral blood, collected in the second trimester of pregnancy. The receptors stem from a female donor in good health, enrolled as a control in a pregnancy study. Each CDR3 is given with its conserved first and last residue.

v_call: TRBV6-1; cdr3_aa: CASSETGPRNQPQHF
v_call: TRBV7-8; cdr3_aa: CASRTQGLGTEAFF
v_call: TRBV4-1; cdr3_aa: CASSQGLETREQYF
v_call: TRBV7-8; cdr3_aa: CASSSGQAYNEQFF
v_call: TRBV7-9; cdr3_aa: CASSSLGGDSVNEQFF
v_call: TRBV13; cdr3_aa: CASSLEGRGGAYNEQFF
v_call: TRBV4-1; cdr3_aa: CASSQAATNEKLFF
v_call: TRBV5-4; cdr3_aa: CASSLSGRGYNEQFF
v_call: TRBV6-5; cdr3_aa: CATRSGGTDTQYF
v_call: TRBV18; cdr3_aa: CASSTTGGEAFF
v_call: TRBV5-1; cdr3_aa: CASRLNKNTEAFF
v_call: TRBV9; cdr3_aa: CASSPRPRGGSYNEQFF
v_call: TRBV6-5; cdr3_aa: CASSTDRSYGYTF
v_call: TRBV7-9; cdr3_aa: CASSHTGTSGRESYEQYF
v_call: TRBV10-3; cdr3_aa: CAISESMRGDDLPLQLTNYGYTF
v_call: TRBV28; cdr3_aa: CASRPDRVGYEQYF
v_call: TRBV28; cdr3_aa: CASSPRLAGSYEQYF
v_call: TRBV5-1; cdr3_aa: CASSPRDRAGHNEQFF
v_call: TRBV18; cdr3_aa: CASSPGLAGGFQETQYF
v_call: TRBV7-9; cdr3_aa: CASSLVGRVDGYTF
v_call: TRBV20-1; cdr3_aa: CSASLVEAFF
v_call: TRBV18; cdr3_aa: CASSPGQLTNYGYTF
v_call: TRBV27; cdr3_aa: CASSYFRTGVTEAFF
v_call: TRBV15; cdr3_aa: CATSRGMTGSSYNEQFF
v_call: TRBV4-1; cdr3_aa: CASSPRTGNQPQHF
v_call: TRBV27; cdr3_aa: CASSLYFDQPQHF
v_call: TRBV19; cdr3_aa: CASSEAVPRTNYGYTF
v_call: TRBV19; cdr3_aa: CASSMTHSGGRDTQYF
v_call: TRBV4-1; cdr3_aa: CASSQEGLSGGYTF
v_call: TRBV28; cdr3_aa: CASSFDRGRDTQYF
v_call: TRBV5-6; cdr3_aa: CASSPRWRQEKLFF
v_call: TRBV28; cdr3_aa: CASSSGGTNEKLFF
v_call: TRBV28; cdr3_aa: CASSFSRAGEQYF
v_call: TRBV6-5; cdr3_aa: CASSPWGVLSYEQYF
v_call: TRBV7-9; cdr3_aa: CASSPTGGEFYEQYF
v_call: TRBV19; cdr3_aa: CASRGQGIHFATDSPLHF
v_call: TRBV25-1; cdr3_aa: CASRIHNNSPLHF
v_call: TRBV6-5; cdr3_aa: CASSYSGLANNEQFF
v_call: TRBV5-1; cdr3_aa: CASSFRQGAFKFADTQYF
v_call: TRBV5-1; cdr3_aa: CASSLVGGMNQPQHF
v_call: TRBV7-8; cdr3_aa: CASSLSWDLGQGEYEQYF
v_call: TRBV4-3; cdr3_aa: CASSPGTRDRETQYF
v_call: TRBV29-1; cdr3_aa: CSARTGGYNEQFF
v_call: TRBV19; cdr3_aa: CASLGREGPQETQYF
v_call: TRBV5-6; cdr3_aa: CASSAGTGGTDTQYF
v_call: TRBV19; cdr3_aa: CASSRGPTRHEQYF
v_call: TRBV29-1; cdr3_aa: CSVGQQNYGYTF
v_call: TRBV18; cdr3_aa: CASSPRTAGTSGAAYEQYF
v_call: TRBV4-1; cdr3_aa: CASRGIGQGTDTQYF
v_call: TRBV27; cdr3_aa: CASSLSIRDTQYF
v_call: TRBV25-1; cdr3_aa: CASTRSRGRDTEAFF
v_call: TRBV28; cdr3_aa: CASGEAGQRNQPQHF